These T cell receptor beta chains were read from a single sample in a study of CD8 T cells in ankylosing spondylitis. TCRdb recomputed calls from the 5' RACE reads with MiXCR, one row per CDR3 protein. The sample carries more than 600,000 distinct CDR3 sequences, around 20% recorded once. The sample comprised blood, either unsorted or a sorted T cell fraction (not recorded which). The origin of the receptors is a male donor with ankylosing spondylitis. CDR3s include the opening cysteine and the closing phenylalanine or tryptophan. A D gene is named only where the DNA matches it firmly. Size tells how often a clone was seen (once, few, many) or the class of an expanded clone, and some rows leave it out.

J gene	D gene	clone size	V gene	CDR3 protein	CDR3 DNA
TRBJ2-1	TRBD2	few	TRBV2	CASKRQREQGEQFF	TGTGCCAGCAAGCGCCAGCGGGAGCAGGGTGAGCAGTTCTTC
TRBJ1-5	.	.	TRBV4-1	CASSHHPPQPQHF	TGCGCCAGCAGCCACCACCCCCCTCAGCCCCAGCATTTT
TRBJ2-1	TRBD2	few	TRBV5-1	CASSLGAGPSNEQFF	TGCGCCAGCAGCTTGGGAGCGGGGCCCTCCAATGAGCAGTTCTTC
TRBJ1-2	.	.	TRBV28	CASSFAGTNYGYTF	TGTGCCAGCAGTTTCGCAGGCACTAACTATGGCTACACCTTC
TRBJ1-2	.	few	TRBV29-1	CSVDVGVGYTF	TGCAGCGTTGATGTGGGGGTTGGCTACACCTTC
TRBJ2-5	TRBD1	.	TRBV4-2	CASSQEWGQGETQYF	TGTGCCAGCAGCCAAGAATGGGGACAGGGGGAGACCCAGTACTTC
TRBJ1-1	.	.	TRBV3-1	CASSQGGHTTEAFF	TGTGCCAGCAGCCAAGGAGGACATACCACTGAAGCTTTCTTT
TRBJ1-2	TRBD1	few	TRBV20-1	CSAKRQGENYGYTF	TGCAGTGCGAAACGACAGGGGGAAAACTATGGCTACACCTTC
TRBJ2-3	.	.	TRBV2	CASSAGESSTDTQYF	TGTGCCAGCAGTGCGGGCGAGTCTAGCACAGATACGCAGTATTTT
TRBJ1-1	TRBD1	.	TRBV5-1	CASAPGQTNTEAFF	TGCGCCAGCGCCCCGGGACAGACGAACACTGAAGCTTTCTTT
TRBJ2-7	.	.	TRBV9	CASSVDGLDTYEQYF	TGTGCCAGCAGCGTAGACGGACTGGATACCTACGAGCAGTACTTC
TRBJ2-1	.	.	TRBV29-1	CSVDDGDDEQFF	TGCAGCGTGGACGATGGTGACGATGAGCAGTTCTTC
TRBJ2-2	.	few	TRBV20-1	CSAREEGANTGELFF	TGCAGTGCTAGAGAGGAGGGGGCTAACACCGGGGAGCTGTTTTTT
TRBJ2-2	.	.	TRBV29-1	CSVGLDLTGELFF	TGCAGCGTGGGGCTTGACCTCACCGGGGAGCTGTTTTTT
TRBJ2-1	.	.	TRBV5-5	CASSAGTSIWNEQFF	TGTGCCAGCAGCGCGGGAACTAGCATTTGGAATGAGCAGTTCTTC
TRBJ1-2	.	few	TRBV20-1	CSALEGVYGYTF	TGCAGTGCATTGGAGGGGGTATATGGCTACACCTTC
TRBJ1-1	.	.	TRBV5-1	CASSSAGMSTEAFF	TGCGCCAGCAGCTCCGCAGGGATGAGCACTGAAGCTTTCTTT
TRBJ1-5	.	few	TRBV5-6	CASSWGHFGQPQHF	TGTGCCAGCAGCTGGGGACATTTCGGTCAGCCCCAGCATTTT
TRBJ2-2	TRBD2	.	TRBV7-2	CASSLLRGGPHTGELFF	TGTGCCAGCAGCTTATTGCGGGGGGGGCCTCACACCGGGGAGCTGTTTTTT
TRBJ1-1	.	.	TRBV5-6	CASSFGPGGASEAFF	.
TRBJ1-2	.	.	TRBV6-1	CASILAYGYTF	TGTGCCAGCATTCTGGCCTATGGCTACACCTTC
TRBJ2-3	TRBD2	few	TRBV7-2	CASSVPGLAGGVTDTQYF	TGTGCCAGCAGCGTACCGGGACTAGCGGGGGGGGTCACAGATACGCAGTATTTT
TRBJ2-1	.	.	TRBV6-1	CASRILGVGNEQFF	TGTGCCAGCAGGATACTAGGGGTTGGTAATGAGCAGTTCTTC
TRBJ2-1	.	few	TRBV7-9	CASSPTSTGNEQFF	TGTGCCAGCAGCCCAACTAGCACAGGCAATGAGCAGTTCTTC
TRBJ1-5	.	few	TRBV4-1	CASSQGPPGRLNQPQHF	TGCGCCAGCAGCCAAGGGCCTCCTGGCAGACTCAATCAGCCCCAGCATTTT
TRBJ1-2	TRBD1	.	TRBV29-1	CSVEQGTGKVGYTF	TGCAGCGTTGAACAGGGGACAGGGAAGGTGGGCTACACCTTC
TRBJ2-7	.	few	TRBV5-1	CASSTTGSSLYEQYF	TGCGCCAGCAGCACAACAGGGTCTTCTCTCTACGAGCAGTACTTC
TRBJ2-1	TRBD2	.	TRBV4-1	CASSQLKGLAGGNEQFF	TGCGCCAGCAGCCAACTTAAGGGACTAGCGGGGGGAAATGAGCAGTTCTTC
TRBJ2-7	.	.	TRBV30	CAWSSLGEQYF	TGTGCCTGGAGTTCCTTAGGTGAGCAGTACTTC
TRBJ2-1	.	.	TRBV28	CASSSSSWNSSYNEQFF	TGTGCCAGCAGTTCCTCCTCATGGAACAGCTCCTACAATGAGCAGTTCTTC
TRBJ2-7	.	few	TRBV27	CASSLMMNLLPYEQYF	TGTGCCAGCAGTCTGATGATGAACCTCCTTCCCTACGAGCAGTACTTC
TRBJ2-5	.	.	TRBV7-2	CASSLASRRGETQYF	TGTGCCAGCAGCTTAGCGTCCCGGAGAGGGGAGACCCAGTACTTC
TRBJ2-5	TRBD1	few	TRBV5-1	CASSLSGQAEETQYF	TGCGCCAGCAGCCTCTCAGGACAGGCCGAAGAGACCCAGTACTTC
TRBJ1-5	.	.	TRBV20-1	CSARGAPGDGQPQHF	TGCAGTGCTAGAGGGGCGCCGGGTGACGGCCAGCCCCAGCATTTT
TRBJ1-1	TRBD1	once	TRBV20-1	CSAPTGVKGTEAFF	TGCAGTGCTCCTACAGGGGTGAAGGGCACTGAAGCTTTCTTT
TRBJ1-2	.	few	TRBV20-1	CSAPDSGYTF	TGCAGTGCCCCGGACAGTGGCTACACCTTC
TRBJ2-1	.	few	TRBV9	CASSPPVLAPYNEQFF	TGTGCCAGCAGCCCACCGGTGCTAGCGCCTTACAATGAGCAGTTCTTC
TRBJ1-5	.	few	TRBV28	CASSIYTGGQPQHF	TGTGCCAGCAGTATCTACACCGGTGGTCAGCCCCAGCATTTT
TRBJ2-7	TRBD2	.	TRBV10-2	CASSSLAGVHYEQYF	TGCGCCAGCAGTAGCCTAGCGGGGGTGCACTACGAGCAGTACTTC
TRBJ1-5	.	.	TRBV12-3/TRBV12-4	CASSFKESNQPQHF	TGTGCCAGCAGTTTTAAGGAAAGCAATCAGCCCCAGCATTTT
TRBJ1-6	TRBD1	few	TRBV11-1	CASSSSGQARSPLHF	TGTGCCAGCAGCTCCTCGGGACAGGCAAGGTCACCCCTCCACTTT
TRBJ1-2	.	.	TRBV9	CASSARQKNYGYTF	TGTGCCAGCAGCGCTCGACAGAAGAACTATGGCTACACCTTC
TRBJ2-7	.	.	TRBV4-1	CASSQDIGNTYEQYF	TGCGCCAGCAGCCAAGATATCGGCAACACCTACGAGCAGTACTTC
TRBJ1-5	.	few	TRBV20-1	CSARGGALNQPQHF	TGCAGTGCTAGAGGGGGGGCGCTCAATCAGCCCCAGCATTTT
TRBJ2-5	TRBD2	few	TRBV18	CASSQQAGGSKETQYF	TGTGCCAGCTCACAACAAGCGGGAGGGTCCAAAGAGACCCAGTACTTC
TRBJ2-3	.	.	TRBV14	CASSPLATGSDTQYF	TGTGCCAGCAGCCCACTAGCGACAGGGTCAGATACGCAGTATTTT
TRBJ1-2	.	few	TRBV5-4	CASSSGTHPEMSGYTF	TGTGCCAGCAGCTCCGGGACTCACCCCGAAATGAGTGGCTACACCTTC
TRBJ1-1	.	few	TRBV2	CASGGGVSMNTEAFF	TGTGCCAGCGGAGGGGGGGTAAGCATGAACACTGAAGCTTTCTTT
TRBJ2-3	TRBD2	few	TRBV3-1	CASSHFGLVVTQYF	TGTGCCAGCAGCCACTTCGGACTAGTTGTTACGCAGTATTTT
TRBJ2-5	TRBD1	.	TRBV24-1	CATSDWDRGETQYF	TGTGCCACCAGTGATTGGGACAGGGGGGAGACCCAGTACTTC
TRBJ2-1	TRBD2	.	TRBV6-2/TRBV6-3	CASKDPSGGTYNEQFF	TGTGCCAGCAAGGATCCTAGCGGAGGGACCTACAATGAGCAGTTCTTC